The TCR beta chain described here comes from a study of graft-versus-host responses after intestinal transplantation (dated by TCRdb to the early 2020s). Regarding the complete study: Recipients received multivisceral, liver-intestinal, or isolated intestinal transplants. A peak of at least 4% donor T cells among recipient peripheral blood mononuclear cells was the definition used for donor T cell macrochimerism. Of the approximately 24 intestinal transplant recipients enrolled in the cohort, one of whom was a retransplant, a few patients without pretransplant specimens were excluded. Every recipient was given anti-thymocyte globulin induction, followed by roughly 3 years of maintenance tacrolimus and steroids. Instead of going to the commercial service, samples from three later patients were sequenced in-house on an Illumina MiSeq and processed with MiXCR. To identify alloreactive clones, pre-transplant mixed lymphocyte reaction products were sequenced and compared with unstimulated pre-transplant donor and recipient T cells. After intestinal transplantation, graft-versus-host and host-versus-graft alloreactive T cell clones in the graft, circulation and bone marrow were tracked using bulk TCR-beta CDR3 sequencing.

Library construction relied on the immunoSEQ multiplex PCR assay. For most patients, genomic DNA was isolated with the Qiagen DNeasy Blood and Tissue Kit and sent frozen to Adaptive Biotechnologies for TCR sequencing. High-throughput TCR-beta CDR3 sequencing of genomic DNA from most patients was performed by Adaptive Biotechnologies. For the original study's pipeline: Adaptive's ImmunoSEQ software supplied the TCR sequencing data for about 18 patients, while MiXCR and VDJtools were used to process a few other patients. To correct CD4 versus CD8 sorting errors, sequences present in both subsets at a frequency ratio below 5:1 were removed. CDR3 nucleotide sequences shared by donor and recipient were removed because the origin of these sequences could not be assigned. To be classed as alloreactive, a clone needed at least 2-fold expansion over unstimulated cells and a minimum CFSE-low frequency of 0.002% (template counts) or 0.001% (read counts). A clone was considered mappable if detected in the sequenced pre-transplant spleen, lymph node, or MLR CFSE-low populations of the donor or recipient. The cumulative frequency of alloreactive clones was calculated as a percentage of all sequences, weighted by copy number. TCRdb's version of the immuneACCESS table is confined to in-frame rearrangements and falls short of the full clone set. An unresolved V gene accounts for under half of the shortfall where checked; the remainder is of unknown origin. That table furnishes V, J and clone size, whereas the DNA furnished D and trimming. This sample comprises 75,000 to 95,000 clones, just over 90% of them detected only once. 1.5% to 2.5% of the sample rests with the top ten.

Reading the label with the study, this specimen's time point is: cells obtained before transplantation from donor or recipient. CD3+CD4+ and CD3+CD8+ populations were FACS-sorted from unstimulated pre-transplant donor and recipient cells taken from spleen or lymph nodes. What the work shows at the level of the full study, not this receptor alone: High GvH to HvG T cell clonal ratios were observed in the allografts of patients with donor T cell macrochimerism. GvH clones were found in recipient bone marrow, and some of the GvH clones appeared earlier in ileal mucosa or blood, which is consistent with an intestinal mucosal origin. The conclusions were limited by the relatively low number and heterogeneity of the intestinal transplant patients. Peak levels of circulating GvH clones were associated with declines in HvG clones early after transplant.

CDR1 is given as SGHRS and CDR2 as YFSETQ, both from the germline V gene. The trim is 4 bases for V and 5 bases for J, with a gap of 15 bases between the germline ends. Including the terminal cysteine and phenylalanine, the CDR3 comprises 15 residues. The read is trimmed to its CDR3 DNA, 45 bases read in frame from base 1. A word on this clone: The target of this receptor is not known. Base qualities were left out, and no much larger clone turns up one base away.

Source: unstimulated CD8+ T cells sorted from spleen or lymph node cells, taken before intestinal transplant. The sequence was obtained from a human donor who received an intestinal transplant. The rearrangement joined TRBV5-1 to TRBJ2-2; too little of a D gene remains to name it. The nucleotide sequence reads TGCGCCAGCAGCCATAGTGAGAGGTCGACCGGGGAGCTGTTTTTT. It specifies CASSHSERSTGELFF.